Following are 22 T cell receptor beta chains from one sample sequenced in a study of blood T cell repertoires in COVID-19. The table came from immunoSEQ multiplex PCR; TCRdb's copy has only in-frame clones and leaves some out. Counted here are a few hundred thousand clones, around 86% occurring once; the ten biggest clones make up about 3.5%. The sequenced sample was peripheral blood. The receptors shown here come from a man aged 18 to 30 with active or convalescent COVID-19.

The sample holds one count of this clone. V usage is TRBV18 and J usage is TRBJ2-4; 7 bases agree with TRBD2. The CDR3 totals 15 residues. The trim removed 4 bases at V and 5 bases at J, leaving 8 bases unmatched. Germline lookup yields CDR1 KGHSH and CDR2 LQKENI. CDR3 nucleotides: TGTGCCAGCTCACTGACGGCTAGCGGAGAAAACATTCAGTACTTC. As protein: CASSLTASGENIQYF.

The chain uses TRBV19 and TRBJ2-1; TRBD2 might be the D (6 bases). The CDR3 runs to 15 residues. CDR1 and CDR2 (germline): LNHDA, SQIVND (reference sequence). V was pared by 3 bases and J by 8 bases, with 17 bases between. This chain's CDR3 is CASSIKLRRGDEQFF. In DNA form, the CDR3 reads TGTGCCAGTAGTATCAAACTGCGGAGGGGCGATGAGCAGTTCTTC.

The J gene is TRBJ2-2, the V gene TRBV11-2, with 9 bases that match TRBD1. This CDR3 region has 14 residues. The germline gives CDR1 SGHAT, CDR2 FQNNGV. The V gene end was trimmed by 5 bases and the J gene end by 7 bases; junction bases not matched to a gene: 5. In nucleotides, the CDR3 is TGTGCCAGCAGCCCACAGGGGGCTAACGGGGAGCTGTTTTTT. It yields the protein CASSPQGANGELFF.

The chain uses TRBV24-1 and TRBJ2-1; a weak D match, TRBD1 (6 bases). The CDR3 loop spans 16 amino acids. V was trimmed by 4 bases and J by 5 bases, leaving 17 bases between them. Germline CDR1 reads KGHDR; CDR2 reads SFDVKD. CDR3 sequence (DNA): TGTGCCACCAGTGAGAACACCCATAGGACAGACAATGAGCAGTTCTTC. Translated: CATSENTHRTDNEQFF.

The rearrangement uses TRBV28 and TRBJ1-5, with D unresolved. In germline, CDR1 is MDHEN, CDR2 SYDVKM. Trimming removed 1 base from V and 5 bases from J, with 12 bases in between. There are 15 residues in the CDR3. The CDR3, as DNA: TGTGCCAGCAGTTTATCTGTTGCGGCCGATCAGCCCCAGCATTTT. It specifies CASSLSVAADQPQHF.

The chain uses TRBV4-1 and TRBJ2-1; 10 nucleotides agree with TRBD2. V lost 3 bases to trimming and J lost 8 bases; unmatched junction nucleotides: 13. The germline V gene has CDR1 MGHRA and CDR2 YSYEKL. This CDR3 has 17 residues. CDR3 loop: CASSHDLRQRGGHEQFF. The CDR3 region has the DNA TGCGCCAGCAGCCATGATTTGCGCCAGCGGGGGGGCCATGAGCAGTTCTTC.

The J gene is TRBJ2-5, the V gene TRBV3-1 (or the pseudogene TRBV3-2), with D unclear. Germline lookup yields CDR1 LGHDT and CDR2 YNNKEL (reference sequence). The CDR3 has 12 residues. Trimming pared 1 base from V and 7 bases from J, leaving 7 bases between. The CDR3 here is CASSQGSGTQYF. CDR3 sequence (DNA): TGTGCCAGCAGCCAAGGGAGTGGGACCCAGTACTTC.

The count of this clone is one. As DNA, the CDR3 is TGCGCCAGCAGCTTGGAAGGGGGCTCGAATGAGCAGTTCTTC. It specifies CASSLEGGSNEQFF. This chain links TRBV5-1 with TRBJ2-1, with TRBD1 matching over 7 bases. Germline loops: CDR1 SGHRS, CDR2 YFSETQ. The V and J ends lost 0 bases and 7 bases, in that order; junction bases with no gene match: 4. This CDR3 comprises 14 residues.

V and J are TRBV28 and TRBJ2-5; 8 bases fit TRBD1. CDR3 length: 14 amino acids. Germline V gene sequence: CDR1 MDHEN, CDR2 SYDVKM. With V trimmed by 6 bases and J by 5 bases, 8 bases remained unmatched. The CDR3 DNA sequence: TGTGCCAGCAGCCCCGACAGGGGCCCTGAGACCCAGTACTTC. Translating gives CASSPDRGPETQYF.

This rearrangement joins TRBV2 to TRBJ2-2; 8 positions match TRBD2. Trimming at V came to 8 bases and at J to 4 bases, leaving 3 bases not matched to a gene. This CDR3 contains 13 residues. Germline CDR1 reads SNHLY; CDR2 reads FYNNEI. The CDR3: CASGTSSTGELFF. The CDR3 nucleotides read TGTGCCAGCGGGACTAGTTCCACCGGGGAGCTGTTTTTT.

V and J are TRBV4-2 and TRBJ2-7; 8 bases map to TRBD1. The CDR3 runs to 14 residues. V was pared by 4 bases and J by 2 bases, with 4 bases of the junction left unmatched. CDR1 is LGHNA and CDR2 is YNFKEQ in the germline V gene. The CDR3 DNA reads TGTGCCAGCAGCCCGGGACAGGAACCCTACGAGCAGTACTTC. Amino acid sequence: CASSPGQEPYEQYF.

This sequence joins TRBV28 and TRBJ2-1; D gene uncertain. This CDR3 is 13 amino acids long. V was cut by 2 bases and J by 7 bases, with 9 bases left in between. Germline assignment: CDR1 MDHEN and CDR2 SYDVKM. CDR3 DNA sequence: TGTGCCAGCAGTTTACTCGTCGGTAATGAGCAGTTCTTC. Its translation is CASSLLVGNEQFF.

V gene TRBV3-1 (or the pseudogene TRBV3-2) combines with J gene TRBJ2-5; 7 positions agree with TRBD2. V was clipped by 5 bases and J by 5 bases; unmatched bases: 8. Germline-derived CDR1 and CDR2 are LGHDT and YNNKEL (reference sequence). CDR3 length: 14 amino acids. CDR3 loop: CASSENSGLETQYF. The CDR3, as DNA: TGTGCCAGCAGCGAAAATAGCGGGCTTGAGACCCAGTACTTC.

There are a few counts of this clone. The chain links TRBV2 to TRBJ1-4; D perhaps matches TRBD1 (6 bases). Germline V gene data show CDR1 as SNHLY and CDR2 as FYNNEI. Trimming removed 3 bases at V and 6 bases at J, with 17 bases between. There are 16 residues in the CDR3. The CDR3, as DNA: TGTGCCAGCAGTGAGACCATGGGGGCGGTGGATGAAAAACTGTTTTTT. It is translated as CASSETMGAVDEKLFF. Supplemented by reference TRBV2 and TRBJ1-4, the full variable domain reads EPEVTQTPSHQVTQMGQEVILRCVPISNHLYFYWYRQILGQKVEFLVSFYNNEISEKSEIFDDQFSVERPDGSNFTLKIRSTKLEDSAMYFCASSETMGAVDEKLFFGSGTQLSVL.

This clone was seen many times. V is TRBV30 and J is TRBJ2-1, with no clear D. CDR3 length: 13 residues. Between the trimmed V and J ends, which lost 0 bases and 5 bases, there was a span of 8 bases. CDR1 is GTSNPN, CDR2 SVGIG, per germline (reference sequence). This chain's CDR3 is CAWSVRVNNEQFF. The CDR3 nucleotides read TGTGCCTGGAGTGTGAGAGTAAACAATGAGCAGTTCTTC.

V is TRBV4-2 and J is TRBJ2-1; 14 nucleotides align to TRBD2. This CDR3 spans 21 amino acids. V lost 1 base and J lost 0; bases outside the gene matches: 11. Germline V gene data show CDR1 as LGHNA and CDR2 as YNFKEQ. The CDR3 loop is CASSQVRGLAGEGGSYNEQFF. Here the CDR3 DNA reads TGTGCCAGCAGCCAAGTAAGGGGACTAGCGGGAGAAGGAGGCTCCTACAATGAGCAGTTCTTC.

The V gene is TRBV12-3 or TRBV12-4, the J gene TRBJ1-2; 9 bases match TRBD1. The junction had 6 bases not matched to a gene; V was cut back by 6 bases and J by 7 bases. The CDR3 runs 13 residues. The CDR3 protein is CASSSGTGLGYTF. DNA for the CDR3: TGTGCCAGCAGCTCCGGGACAGGGCTTGGCTACACCTTC.

The chain is built from TRBV6-5 and TRBJ2-1; D perhaps matches TRBD2 (6 bases). The length of the CDR3 is 13 residues. Trimming removed 8 bases at V and 15 bases at J, with 23 bases between. Germline V gene lookup returns CDR1 MNHEY and CDR2 SVGAGI. The CDR3 reads CASLLGDPGLTFF. In nucleotides, the CDR3 is TGTGCCAGCCTACTGGGCGACCCGGGACTGACGTTCTTC.

This chain links TRBV4-1 with TRBJ1-2, with no clear D. V lost 4 bases and J lost 4, with 16 bases in between. The CDR3 is 15 amino acids. Germline V gene data show CDR1 as MGHRA and CDR2 as YSYEKL. Written as DNA, the CDR3 is TGCGCCAGCAGCCCCATGGGTGGGCAGCTCTATGGCTACACCTTC. Its translation is CASSPMGGQLYGYTF.

The chain joins TRBV6-5 to TRBJ2-7; D is perhaps TRBD1 (5 bases). The germline V and J ends were trimmed by 4 bases and 3 bases, with 16 bases remaining between them. The germline V gene encodes CDR1 MNHEY and CDR2 SVGAGI. This CDR3 is built from 15 residues. The CDR3 nucleotides are TGTGCCAGCAGTTCAAGGGGCTACGCCAACTACGAGCAGTACTTC. It codes for CASSSRGYANYEQYF.

This clone was seen only once. This chain connects TRBV10-3 to TRBJ2-2; D call uncertain. The CDR3 consists of 16 residues. The germline V and J ends were trimmed by 3 bases and 5 bases, with 16 bases remaining between them. From germline, CDR1 is ENHRY and CDR2 SYGVKD. CDR3: CAISELGQAETGELFF. In DNA, the CDR3 is TGTGCCATCAGTGAATTAGGTCAGGCTGAGACCGGGGAGCTGTTTTTT.

The gene calls are TRBV30 and TRBJ1-2; a weak D match, TRBD1 (6 bases). The CDR3 contains 14 residues. Deletions cut 5 bases from V and 4 bases from J, with 17 bases between. Germline loops: CDR1 GTSNPN, CDR2 SVGIG (reference sequence). The CDR3 sequence: CAWVQQGSGYGYTF. In nucleotides, the CDR3 is TGTGCCTGGGTGCAACAGGGTTCGGGCTATGGCTACACCTTC.